Listed below are T cell receptor beta chains from one sample, sequenced in a study of blood T cells in healthy people across ages. TCRdb passed the 5' RACE reads through MiXCR, listing each CDR3 protein once. Found here are 1.5 million to 2 million distinct CDR3 sequences, almost 35% of them singletons; the top ten hold about 10%. The sample taken for sequencing was blood. The receptors stem from a woman in her 30s in good health. Each CDR3 is given with its conserved first and last residue. Some rows mark clone size as missing; the rest say once, few, many or name a class of expanded clone.

cdr3_length,j_call,clone_size,v_call,cdr3_aa
15,TRBJ2-5,-,TRBV27,CASSRSAGVLETQYF
15,TRBJ2-7,-,TRBV5-4,CAGSRTGTGGYEQYF
16,TRBJ2-3,-,TRBV3-1,CASSKGLAASTDTQYF
15,TRBJ2-3,-,TRBV7-6,CASSLVGGGTDTQNF
14,TRBJ1-2,few,TRBV18,CASSPRGQGRGYTF
18,TRBJ2-7,few,TRBV7-9,CASSREPLGRNPGYEQYF
16,TRBJ1-5,-,TRBV5-1,CASSLTGRDIYQPQHF
14,TRBJ1-2,-,TRBV29-1,CSVGGGGTLYGYTF
16,TRBJ2-1,few,TRBV5-1,CASSSRGGLSYNEQFF
16,TRBJ2-1,-,TRBV12-3/TRBV12-4,CASSLDGIGSYNEQFF
20,TRBJ1-6,-,TRBV12-3/TRBV12-4,CASSPMGVGAERSYNSPLHF
14,TRBJ1-1,-,TRBV27,CASSPDRGDTEAFF
13,TRBJ1-2,few,TRBV7-8,CASSLPHSYGYTF
13,TRBJ1-6,-,TRBV27,CASSPIRNSPLHF
15,TRBJ1-4,-,TRBV5-1,CASSLGDRDVEKLFF
14,TRBJ2-5,-,TRBV15,CATSAARGSYGQYF
14,TRBJ1-1,few,TRBV4-1,CASREDRGGTEAFF
14,TRBJ1-6,few,TRBV5-5,CASSRQSLNSPLHF
16,TRBJ1-1,-,TRBV29-1,CSVAPQALGMNIEAFF
15,TRBJ2-7,-,TRBV6-1,CANSEPNSLHYEQYF
14,TRBJ1-1,-,TRBV20-1,CSARLNRGNTEAFF
15,TRBJ2-7,-,TRBV29-1,CSVGEGKPFFYEQYF
14,TRBJ2-7,-,TRBV9,CASSPWADSYEQYF
12,TRBJ2-1,-,TRBV20-1,CSARILENEQFF
15,TRBJ2-7,many,TRBV7-3,CASSPRLAGVHEQYF
12,TRBJ1-2,many,TRBV5-6,CASSSTDYGYTF
15,TRBJ1-2,-,TRBV20-1,CSAPTQGSGRIGYTF
14,TRBJ2-7,-,TRBV10-1,CASSPGQGTREQYF
17,TRBJ2-7,-,TRBV6-1,CASRSRQTPIGEYEQYF
16,TRBJ2-5,-,TRBV10-1,CASSDGLAGAVETQYF
17,TRBJ2-1,-,TRBV4-2,CANSQDPSQEYYNEQFF
14,TRBJ1-1,-,TRBV21-1,CASSKVWGNTEAFF
14,TRBJ2-3,many,TRBV9,CASSPRQFTDTQYF
15,-,-,TRBV9,CVSSASGTSGIEQYF